This TCR beta chain was sequenced during a study of long-term antiretroviral therapy in people with HIV. With survey level as its setting, the immunoSEQ assay was v3.0. Using immunoSEQ multiplex PCR, the repertoire was profiled, and TCRdb retains in-frame clones only, with some absent. The table includes roughly 20,000 clones, more than 75% detected once. V was clipped by 4 bases and J by 5 bases, with 20 bases between them. This CDR3 spans 16 amino acids. Germline V gene lookup returns CDR1 SGDLS and CDR2 YYNGEE. The sample consisted of unsorted PBMCs, taken 2.3 years after starting antiretroviral therapy. This TCR was sampled from a man aged 55 to 69 with HIV. V and J are TRBV9 and TRBJ2-3; D is tentatively TRBD1 or TRBD2 (5 bases each). The CDR3 DNA is TGTGCCAGCAGCACCTCCCCCGGGACCTGGGGAGATACGCAGTATTTT. Its protein product is CASSTSPGTWGDTQYF. The entire variable domain, with the rest obtained from reference TRBV9 and TRBJ2-3, is as follows: DSGVTQTPKHLITATGQRVTLRCSPRSGDLSVYWYQQSLDQGLQFLIQYYNGEERAKGNILERFSAQQFPDLHSELNLSSLELGDSALYFCASSTSPGTWGDTQYFGPGTRLTVL.